This is a list of T cell receptor beta chains from one sample in a study of identical twins. TCRdb itself ran the 5' RACE reads through MiXCR, one entry per CDR3 protein. The sample comprises roughly 1,500,000 distinct CDR3 sequences, about 30% of which are singletons, and about 0.27% rests with the top ten. The specimen sequenced was cord blood. Receptors were obtained from a newborn girl in good health. Both conserved end residues are part of each CDR3. The D gene is left open where the match is weak. Size is omitted from some rows. Given values are once, few, many or a class for expanded clones.

d_call	j_call	clone_size	v_call	cdr3_nt	cdr3_aa
.	TRBJ2-7	few	TRBV5-1	TGCGCCAGCAGCGGGAGCCAACTCTCGGACTCCTACGAGCAGTACTTC	CASSGSQLSDSYEQYF
.	TRBJ2-6	many	TRBV9	TGTGCCAGCAGACTAGGGTCTGGGGCCAACGTCCTGACTTTC	CASRLGSGANVLTF
.	TRBJ2-7	.	TRBV3-1	TGTGCCAGCAGCCAAGCCCTAGCGTCCTCCTACGAGCAGTACTTC	CASSQALASSYEQYF
TRBD2	TRBJ2-7	.	TRBV7-2	TGTGCCAGCAGCTTAGTCTACGGGACTAGCGGGAGGTACAATGAGCAGTACTTC	CASSLVYGTSGRYNEQYF
TRBD1	TRBJ1-6	.	TRBV20-1	TGCAGTGCTCCAGGACAGGGCCAGGGGGGTTCACCCCTCCACTTT	CSAPGQGQGGSPLHF
TRBD1	TRBJ1-2	.	TRBV3-1	TGTGCCAGCAGTTTCGGGACAGGGTTCTATGGCTACACCTTC	CASSFGTGFYGYTF
TRBD1	TRBJ1-1	.	TRBV27	TGTGCCAGCAGACCACGTACAGGGGAGACTGAAGCTTTCTTT	CASRPRTGETEAFF
.	TRBJ2-3	.	TRBV7-2	TGTGCCAGCAGCTCGGACAGTGGGCCGCAGTATTTT	CASSSDSGPQYF
TRBD1	TRBJ2-7	few	TRBV7-9	TGTGCCAGCAGTCCCCGGGACAGGGTATACAATGAGCAGTACTTC	CASSPRDRVYNEQYF
TRBD2	TRBJ2-1	.	TRBV20-1	TGCAGTGCTAGGGGGAGCGGGACTAGGGGTTCCTACAATGAGCAGTTCTTC	CSARGSGTRGSYNEQFF
.	TRBJ2-4	.	TRBV27	TGTGCCAGCAGTCCCACCGGGCCAGCGGTGATTCAGTACTTC	CASSPTGPAVIQYF
.	TRBJ1-2	few	TRBV20-1	TGCAGTGCTTTCAGCTATGGCTACACCTTC	CSAFSYGYTF
.	TRBJ2-3	many	TRBV9	TGTGCCAGCAGCGTAGAGGAGCGGGTCAGCACAGATACGCAGTATTTT	CASSVEERVSTDTQYF
TRBD2	TRBJ2-1	few	TRBV28	TGTGCCAGCAGTAAGACTAGCGGGAGGCCCCCCTTCTCCTACAATGAGCAGTTCTTC	CASSKTSGRPPFSYNEQFF
.	TRBJ2-5	.	TRBV3-1	TGTGCCAGCAGCCAGTCCGAGGGGGGGACCCAGTACTTC	CASSQSEGGTQYF
.	TRBJ2-3	.	TRBV7-8	TGTGCCAGCAGCGCCCCAGGGGGACTCCAGACAGATACGCAGTATTTT	CASSAPGGLQTDTQYF
TRBD2	TRBJ2-3	.	TRBV20-1	TGCAGTGCCAAAGCCCCTGTACTAGCGACTAGCACAGGTACGCAGTATTTT	CSAKAPVLATSTGTQYF
.	TRBJ2-1	few	TRBV7-9	TGTGCCAGCAGCTTAGATTCTCCCAGGCGCAATGAGCAGTTCTTC	CASSLDSPRRNEQFF
TRBD2	TRBJ2-1	once	TRBV20-1	TGCAGTGCCCAGCGACTAGCGGGGGGCGGATACGAGCAGTTCTTC	CSAQRLAGGGYEQFF
TRBD2	TRBJ2-3	few	TRBV6-2/TRBV6-3	TGTGCCAGCAGTTCACCCCGGACTAGCGGCCCCACAGATACGCAGTATTTT	CASSSPRTSGPTDTQYF
.	TRBJ2-1	few	TRBV6-2/TRBV6-3	TGTGCCAGCAGTTACAGTGGTGTTCCCTACAATGAGCAGTTCTTC	CASSYSGVPYNEQFF
.	TRBJ2-4	few	TRBV20-1	TGCAGTGCTACGCATGGGGTAGCCAAAAACATTCAGTACTTC	CSATHGVAKNIQYF
TRBD1	TRBJ2-1	few	TRBV6-1	TGTGCCAGCAGTGCCCGGACAGGTCTATACAATGAGCAGTTCTTC	CASSARTGLYNEQFF
TRBD2	TRBJ2-7	.	TRBV20-1	TGCAGTGCTAGCCCGGGACTAGCGGTAACCTACGAGCAGTACTTC	CSASPGLAVTYEQYF